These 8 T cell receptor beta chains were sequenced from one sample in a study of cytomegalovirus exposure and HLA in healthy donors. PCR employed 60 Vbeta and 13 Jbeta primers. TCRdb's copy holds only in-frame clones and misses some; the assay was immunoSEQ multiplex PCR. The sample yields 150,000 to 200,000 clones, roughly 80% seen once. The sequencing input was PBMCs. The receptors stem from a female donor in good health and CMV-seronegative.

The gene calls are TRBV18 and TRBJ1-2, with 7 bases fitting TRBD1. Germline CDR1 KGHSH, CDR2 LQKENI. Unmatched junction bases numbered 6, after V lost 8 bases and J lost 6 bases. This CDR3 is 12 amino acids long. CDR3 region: CASHQGGDGYTF. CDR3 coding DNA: TGTGCCAGCCACCAGGGGGGCGATGGCTACACCTTC.

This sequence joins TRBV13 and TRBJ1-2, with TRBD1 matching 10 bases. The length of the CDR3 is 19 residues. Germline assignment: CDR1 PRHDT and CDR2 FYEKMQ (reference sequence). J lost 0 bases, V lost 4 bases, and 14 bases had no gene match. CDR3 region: CASSSSPGTGALANYGYTF. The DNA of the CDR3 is TGTGCCAGCAGCTCAAGTCCCGGGACAGGGGCGTTAGCTAACTATGGCTACACCTTC.

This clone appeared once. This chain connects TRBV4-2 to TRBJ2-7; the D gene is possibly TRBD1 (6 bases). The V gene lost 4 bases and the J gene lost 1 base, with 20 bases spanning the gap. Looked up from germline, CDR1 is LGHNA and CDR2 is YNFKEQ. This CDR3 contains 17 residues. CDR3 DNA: TGTGCCAGCAGCCGAGCAATTCCCGGGACATCTTCCTACGAGCAGTACTTC. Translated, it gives CASSRAIPGTSSYEQYF.

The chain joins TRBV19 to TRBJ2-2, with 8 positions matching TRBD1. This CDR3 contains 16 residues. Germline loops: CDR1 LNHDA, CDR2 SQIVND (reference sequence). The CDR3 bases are TGTGCGACAGACAAATCCCGGACAGGGTACACCGGGGAGCTGTTTTTT. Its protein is CATDKSRTGYTGELFF.

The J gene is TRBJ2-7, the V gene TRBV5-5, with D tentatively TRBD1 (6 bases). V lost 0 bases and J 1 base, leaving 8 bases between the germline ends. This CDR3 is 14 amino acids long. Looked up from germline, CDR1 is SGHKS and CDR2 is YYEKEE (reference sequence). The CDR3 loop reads CASSLVQGSYEQYF. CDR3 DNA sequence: TGTGCCAGCAGCTTGGTACAGGGTTCCTACGAGCAGTACTTC.

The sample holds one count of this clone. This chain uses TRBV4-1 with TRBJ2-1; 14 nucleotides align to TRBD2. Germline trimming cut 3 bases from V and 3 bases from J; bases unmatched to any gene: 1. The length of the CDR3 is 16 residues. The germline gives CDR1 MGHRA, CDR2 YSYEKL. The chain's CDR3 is CASSQGLAGVYNEQFF. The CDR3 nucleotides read TGCGCCAGCAGCCAGGGACTAGCGGGAGTCTACAATGAGCAGTTCTTC.

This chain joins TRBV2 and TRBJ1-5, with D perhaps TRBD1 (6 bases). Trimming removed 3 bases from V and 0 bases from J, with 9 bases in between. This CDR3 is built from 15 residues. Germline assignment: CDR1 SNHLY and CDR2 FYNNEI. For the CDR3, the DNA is TGTGCCAGCAGTGATGGACAGCCTAGCAATCAGCCCCAGCATTTT. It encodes CASSDGQPSNQPQHF.

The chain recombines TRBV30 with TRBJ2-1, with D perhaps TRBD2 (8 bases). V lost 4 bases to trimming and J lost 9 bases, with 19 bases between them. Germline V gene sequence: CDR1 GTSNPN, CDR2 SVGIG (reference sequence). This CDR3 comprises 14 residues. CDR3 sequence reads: CAWTGGLGSGEQFF. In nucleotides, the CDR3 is TGTGCCTGGACAGGGGGACTAGGTTCAGGTGAGCAGTTCTTC. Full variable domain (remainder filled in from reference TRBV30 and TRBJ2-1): SQTIHQWPATLVQPVGSPLSLECTVEGTSNPNLYWYRQAAGRGLQLLFYSVGIGQISSEVPQNLSASRPQDRQFILSSKKLLLSDSGFYLCAWTGGLGSGEQFFGPGTRLTVL.